This T cell receptor (beta chain) was captured by sequencing in a study of blood T cell repertoires in COVID-19. Study as a whole: COVID-19 samples collected from the United States, Italy and Spain covered acute and convalescent phases. T cells, B-cell-depleted T cells, or PBMCs provided the cDNA or gDNA that served as material.

Per the original data handling: Reference gene primer amplification yielded estimated nucleated cell counts. Libraries were prepared by immunoSEQ multiplex PCR; TCRdb keeps only in-frame clonotypes and omits some of them. D and trimming were read from the DNA, whereas the V and J calls and clone size are those reported in that table. The top ten hold 13% of the sample, which has about 150,000 clones, around 91% seen once. The Seattle patients, enrolled during active infection, were followed longitudinally. The CDR3 contains 15 residues. Unmatched junction bases numbered 4, after V lost 6 bases and J lost 4 bases. Germline loops: CDR1 MNHEY, CDR2 SVGEGT.

This sequence was found in a man between 18 and 29 years old with COVID-19, enrolled during active disease. Sequencing was performed on peripheral blood. The V and J genes are TRBV6-2 or TRBV6-3 and TRBJ2-2, with 11 bases matching TRBD2. The CDR3 reads CASSLTSGITGELFF. CDR3 bases: TGTGCCAGCAGCTTGACTAGCGGGATCACCGGGGAGCTGTTTTTT.